Listed here are 10 T cell receptor beta chains from one sample, sequenced in a study of CD8 T cells in ankylosing spondylitis. Study-wide results and limits: Ankylosing spondylitis blood seemed to carry a telltale TCR beta motif made of several highly homologous variants.

TCRdb fed the 5' RACE reads into MiXCR, producing one record per CDR3 protein. Among some 700,000 distinct CDR3 sequences, over 15% were seen once, and the ten largest hold around 19%. These receptors' targets are unknown. Sequenced sample: blood, either unsorted or a sorted T cell fraction (not recorded which). Source of these receptors: a male donor with ankylosing spondylitis.

Here the CDR3 reads CASSSGTWAEQFF. CDR3 nucleotides: TGCGCCAGCAGCTCCGGGACGTGGGCTGAGCAGTTCTTC. The chain couples TRBV5-1 to TRBJ2-1, with D perhaps given as TRBD1 or TRBD2 (5 bases each). The germline CDR1 and CDR2 sequences are SGHRS and YFSETQ. Trimming removed 3 bases from V and 9 bases from J, with 13 bases in between. The CDR3 length is 13 residues. The full variable domain, its missing parts supplied by reference TRBV5-1 and TRBJ2-1, is KAGVTQTPRYLIKTRGQQVTLSCSPISGHRSVSWYQQTPGQGLQFLFEYFSETQRNKGNFPGRFSGRQFSNSRSEMNVSTLELGDSALYLCASSSGTWAEQFFGPGTRLTVL.

Regarding this clonotype: The junction departs from the called germline gene at one end, perhaps through a read error. This chain uses TRBV7-2 with TRBJ1-2; 10 bases match TRBD1. This CDR3 is built from 11 residues. Germline V gene data show CDR1 as SGHTA and CDR2 as FQGNSA. CDR3 residues: CASRDRGGYSF. CDR3 DNA: TGTGCCAGCCGGGACAGGGGCGGCTACTCCTTC.

The chain uses TRBV11-2 and TRBJ2-7; D is perhaps TRBD1 (5 bases). Between the trimmed V and J ends, which lost 1 base and 3 bases, there was a span of 10 bases. CDR3 length: 14 amino acids. The germline CDR1 and CDR2 sequences are SGHAT and FQNNGV. CDR3 region: CASSLVSTDYEQYF. In DNA, the CDR3 is TGTGCCAGCAGCTTAGTGTCGACAGACTACGAGCAGTACTTC.

There are a few counts of this clonotype. V and J are TRBV19 and TRBJ1-2; tentative D call: TRBD1 (5 bases). The CDR3 covers 15 residues. The germline V gene encodes CDR1 LNHDA and CDR2 SQIVND (reference sequence). V was clipped by 0 bases and J by 5 bases, with 13 bases between them. The chain's CDR3 is CASSIDPGTGYGYTF. As DNA, the CDR3 is TGTGCCAGTAGTATAGATCCCGGGACGGGGTATGGCTACACCTTC.

This clonotype was counted between two and nine times. The chain is built from TRBV20-1 and TRBJ1-1; 10 positions agree with TRBD1. The junction had 7 bases not matched to a gene; V was cut back by 3 bases and J by 0 bases. The CDR3 has 16 amino acids. Germline V gene sequence: CDR1 DFQATT, CDR2 SNEGSKA (reference sequence). This chain's CDR3 is CSARPDRGRVNTEAFF. CDR3 sequence (DNA): TGCAGTGCTAGGCCTGACAGGGGGCGCGTGAACACTGAAGCTTTCTTT.

The V and J genes are TRBV9 and TRBJ2-7; D remains unclear. V dropped 3 bases and J dropped 0 bases, with 13 bases sitting between them. The CDR3 contains 15 residues. Germline-derived CDR1 and CDR2 are SGDLS and YYNGEE. CDR3 DNA sequence: TGTGCCAGCAGCGCAGGACCTTTGGCCTCCTACGAGCAGTACTTC. Protein: CASSAGPLASYEQYF.

This clonotype was recorded a few times. This chain connects TRBV27 to TRBJ2-7, with 13 nucleotides matching TRBD2. With V trimmed by 6 bases and J by 5 bases, 10 bases remained unmatched. Looked up from germline, CDR1 is MNHEY and CDR2 is SMNVEV (reference sequence). This CDR3 contains 16 residues. The CDR3 coding sequence is TGTGCCAGCAGCAGATACTCCGGGACTAGCGGGGACGAGCAGTACTTC. This sequence encodes CASSRYSGTSGDEQYF.

This clonotype was counted between two and nine times. This sequence joins TRBV27 and TRBJ1-4; D is unresolved. The CDR3 totals 13 residues. From germline, CDR1 is MNHEY and CDR2 SMNVEV (reference sequence). V lost 4 bases to trimming and J lost 6 bases, with 9 bases between them. The CDR3: CASSSEGDEKLFF. The DNA for the CDR3 is TGTGCCAGCAGTTCGGAGGGTGATGAAAAACTGTTTTTT.

This chain uses TRBV12-3 or TRBV12-4 with TRBJ2-1; 8 positions agree with TRBD1. V lost 6 bases, J lost 7 bases, and 5 bases stayed unmatched. The CDR3 covers 13 residues. CDR3 bases: TGTGCCAGCAGGTCTACAGGGGGGAATGAGCAGTTCTTC. Amino acid sequence: CASRSTGGNEQFF.

This clonotype turned up a few times. The chain joins TRBV3-1 to TRBJ2-1; 12 positions agree with TRBD1. V gave up 4 bases and J gave up 9 bases; unmatched junction bases: 4. The CDR3 loop spans 14 amino acids. The germline CDR1 and CDR2 sequences are LGHDT and YNNKEL (reference sequence). This CDR3 is CASSPRDRGLEQFF. CDR3 DNA: TGTGCCAGCAGCCCCCGGGACAGGGGGCTTGAGCAGTTCTTC.